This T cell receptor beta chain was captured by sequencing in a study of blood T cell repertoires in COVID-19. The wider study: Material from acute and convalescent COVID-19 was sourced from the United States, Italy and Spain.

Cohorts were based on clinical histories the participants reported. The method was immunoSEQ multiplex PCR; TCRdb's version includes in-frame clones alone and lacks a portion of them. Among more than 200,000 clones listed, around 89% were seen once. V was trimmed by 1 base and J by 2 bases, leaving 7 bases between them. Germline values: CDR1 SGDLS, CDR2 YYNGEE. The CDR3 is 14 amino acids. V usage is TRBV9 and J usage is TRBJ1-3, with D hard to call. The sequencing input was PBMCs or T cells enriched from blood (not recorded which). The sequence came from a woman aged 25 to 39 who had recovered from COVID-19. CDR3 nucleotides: TGTGCCAGCAGCGTACAAGCGACTGGAAACACCATATATTTT. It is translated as CASSVQATGNTIYF.